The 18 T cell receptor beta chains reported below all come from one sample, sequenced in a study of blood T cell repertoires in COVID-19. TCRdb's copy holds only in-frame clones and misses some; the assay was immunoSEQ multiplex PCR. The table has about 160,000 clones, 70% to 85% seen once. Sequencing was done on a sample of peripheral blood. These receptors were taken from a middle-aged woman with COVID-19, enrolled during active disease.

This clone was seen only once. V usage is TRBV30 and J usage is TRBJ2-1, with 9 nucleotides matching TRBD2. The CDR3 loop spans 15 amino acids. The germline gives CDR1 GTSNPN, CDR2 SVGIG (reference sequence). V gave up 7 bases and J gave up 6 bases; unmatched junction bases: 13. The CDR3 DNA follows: TGTGCCTACACGCCCCAGCTAGCGGGGATCAATGAGCAGTTCTTC. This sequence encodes CAYTPQLAGINEQFF.

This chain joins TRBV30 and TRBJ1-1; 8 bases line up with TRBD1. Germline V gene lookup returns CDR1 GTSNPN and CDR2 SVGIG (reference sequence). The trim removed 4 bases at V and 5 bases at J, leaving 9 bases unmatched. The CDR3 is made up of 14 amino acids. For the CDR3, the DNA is TGTGCCTGGAAAAAAGGAACAGGGGGTACTGAAGCTTTCTTT. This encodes CAWKKGTGGTEAFF.

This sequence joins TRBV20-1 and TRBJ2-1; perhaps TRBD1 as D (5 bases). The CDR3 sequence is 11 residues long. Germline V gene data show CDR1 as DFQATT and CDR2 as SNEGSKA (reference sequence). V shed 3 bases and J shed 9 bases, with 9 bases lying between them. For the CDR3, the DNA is TGCAGTGCTAGTATAGGGGTTGAGCAGTTCTTC. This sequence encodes CSASIGVEQFF.

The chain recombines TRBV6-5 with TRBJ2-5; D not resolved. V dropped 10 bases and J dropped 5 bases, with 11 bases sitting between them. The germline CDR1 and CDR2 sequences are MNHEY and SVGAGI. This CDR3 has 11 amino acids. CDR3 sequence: CATKVQETQYF. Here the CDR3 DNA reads TGTGCCACCAAAGTTCAGGAGACCCAGTACTTC.

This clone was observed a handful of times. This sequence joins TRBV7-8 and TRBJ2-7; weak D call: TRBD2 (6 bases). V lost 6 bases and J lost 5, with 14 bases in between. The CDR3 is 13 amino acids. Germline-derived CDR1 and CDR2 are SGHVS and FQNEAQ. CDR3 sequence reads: CASSGGFRNEQYF. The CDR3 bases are TGTGCCAGCAGTGGGGGGTTCCGGAACGAGCAGTACTTC.

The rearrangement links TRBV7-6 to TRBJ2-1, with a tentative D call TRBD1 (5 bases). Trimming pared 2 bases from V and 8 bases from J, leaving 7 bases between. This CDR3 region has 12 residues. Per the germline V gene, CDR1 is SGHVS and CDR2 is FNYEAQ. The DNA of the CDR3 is TGTGCCAGCAGCTTAACAGGTTATGAGCAGTTCTTC. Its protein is CASSLTGYEQFF. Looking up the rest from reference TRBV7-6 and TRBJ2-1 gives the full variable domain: GAGVSQSPRYKVTKRGQDVALRCDPISGHVSLYWYRQALGQGPEFLTYFNYEAQQDKSGLPNDRFSAERPEGSISTLTIQRTEQRDSAMYRCASSLTGYEQFFGPGTRLTVL.

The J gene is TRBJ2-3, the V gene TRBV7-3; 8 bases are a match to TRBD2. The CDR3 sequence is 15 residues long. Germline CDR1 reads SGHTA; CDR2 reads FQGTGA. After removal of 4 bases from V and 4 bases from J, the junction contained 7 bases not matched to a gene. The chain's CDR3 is CASSSAPGGADTQYF. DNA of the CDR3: TGTGCCAGCAGCTCTGCCCCGGGGGGGGCAGATACGCAGTATTTT.

The CDR3 sequence: CASSLGLYNEQFF. In DNA form, the CDR3 reads TGTGCCAGCAGCTTAGGTCTCTACAATGAGCAGTTCTTC. This chain joins TRBV7-8 and TRBJ2-1; no reliable D call. Trimming took off 1 base at V and 3 bases at J, with 4 bases between the two ends. The V gene's germline CDR1 is SGHVS and CDR2 FQNEAQ. The CDR3 covers 13 residues.

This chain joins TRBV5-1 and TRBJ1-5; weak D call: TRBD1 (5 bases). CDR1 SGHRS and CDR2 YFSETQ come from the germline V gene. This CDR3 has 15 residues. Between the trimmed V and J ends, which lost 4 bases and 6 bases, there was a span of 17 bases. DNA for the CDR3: TGCGCCAGCAGCCCCACAGGTGGGTTCGCTCAGCCCCAGCATTTT. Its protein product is CASSPTGGFAQPQHF.

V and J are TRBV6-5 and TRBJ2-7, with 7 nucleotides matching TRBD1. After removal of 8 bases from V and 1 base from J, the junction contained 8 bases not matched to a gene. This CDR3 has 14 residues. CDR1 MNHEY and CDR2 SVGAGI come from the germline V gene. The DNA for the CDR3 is TGTGCCAGCGTCCGGGACAGCTCGTCCTACGAGCAGTACTTC. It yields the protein CASVRDSSSYEQYF.

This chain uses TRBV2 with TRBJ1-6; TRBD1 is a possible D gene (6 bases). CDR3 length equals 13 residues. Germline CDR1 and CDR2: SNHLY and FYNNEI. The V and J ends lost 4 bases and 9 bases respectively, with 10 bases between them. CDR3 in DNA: TGTGCCAGCAGTGTAACAGGGAGTTCACCCCTCCACTTT. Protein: CASSVTGSSPLHF.

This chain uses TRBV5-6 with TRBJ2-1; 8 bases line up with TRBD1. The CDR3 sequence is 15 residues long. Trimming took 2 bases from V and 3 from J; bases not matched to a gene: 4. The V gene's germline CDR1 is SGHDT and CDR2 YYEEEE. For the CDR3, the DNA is TGTGCCAGCAGCTTAATTGGACAGGGCTACAATGAGCAGTTCTTC. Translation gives CASSLIGQGYNEQFF.

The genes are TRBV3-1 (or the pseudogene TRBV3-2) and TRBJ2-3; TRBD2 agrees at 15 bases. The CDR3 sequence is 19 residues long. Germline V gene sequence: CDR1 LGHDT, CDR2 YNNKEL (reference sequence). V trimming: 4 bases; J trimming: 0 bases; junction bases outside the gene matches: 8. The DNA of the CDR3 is TGTGCCAGCAGCCCGGGCGGGACTAGCGGGGGGACTAGCACAGATACGCAGTATTTT. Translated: CASSPGGTSGGTSTDTQYF.

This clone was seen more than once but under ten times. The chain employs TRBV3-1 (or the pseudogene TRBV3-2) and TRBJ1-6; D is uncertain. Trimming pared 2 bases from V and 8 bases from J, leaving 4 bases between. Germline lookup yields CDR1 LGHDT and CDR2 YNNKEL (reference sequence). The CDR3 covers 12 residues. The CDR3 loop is CASSQIDSPLHF. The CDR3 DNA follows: TGTGCCAGCAGCCAAATAGATTCACCCCTCCACTTT.

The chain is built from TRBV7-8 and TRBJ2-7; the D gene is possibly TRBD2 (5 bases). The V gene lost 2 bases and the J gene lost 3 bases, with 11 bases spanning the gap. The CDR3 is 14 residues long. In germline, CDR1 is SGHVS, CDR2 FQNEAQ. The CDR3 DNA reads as TGTGCCAGCAGCTTATACATGGCGGGCTACGAGCAGTACTTC. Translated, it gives CASSLYMAGYEQYF.

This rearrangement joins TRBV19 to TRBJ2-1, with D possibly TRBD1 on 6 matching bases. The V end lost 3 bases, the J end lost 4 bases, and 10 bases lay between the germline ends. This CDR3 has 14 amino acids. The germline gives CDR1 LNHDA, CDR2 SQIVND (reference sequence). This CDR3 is CASSISQGYNEQFF. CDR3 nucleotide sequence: TGTGCCAGTAGTATCAGCCAGGGGTACAATGAGCAGTTCTTC.

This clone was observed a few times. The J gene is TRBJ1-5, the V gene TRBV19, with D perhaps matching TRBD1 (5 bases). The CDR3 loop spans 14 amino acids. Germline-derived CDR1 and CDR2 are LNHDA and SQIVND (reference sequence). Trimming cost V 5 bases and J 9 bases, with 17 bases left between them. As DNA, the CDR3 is TGTGCCAGTAGTCGGGGGGAGTCGAAGGGGCCCCAGCATTTT. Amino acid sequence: CASSRGESKGPQHF.

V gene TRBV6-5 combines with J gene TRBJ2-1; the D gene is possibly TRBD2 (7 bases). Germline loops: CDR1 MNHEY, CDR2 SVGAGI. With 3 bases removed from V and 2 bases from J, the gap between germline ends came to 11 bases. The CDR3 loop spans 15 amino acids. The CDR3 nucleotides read TGTGCCAGCAGTTATGGCGGGGGCCCCTACAATGAGCAGTTCTTC. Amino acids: CASSYGGGPYNEQFF.